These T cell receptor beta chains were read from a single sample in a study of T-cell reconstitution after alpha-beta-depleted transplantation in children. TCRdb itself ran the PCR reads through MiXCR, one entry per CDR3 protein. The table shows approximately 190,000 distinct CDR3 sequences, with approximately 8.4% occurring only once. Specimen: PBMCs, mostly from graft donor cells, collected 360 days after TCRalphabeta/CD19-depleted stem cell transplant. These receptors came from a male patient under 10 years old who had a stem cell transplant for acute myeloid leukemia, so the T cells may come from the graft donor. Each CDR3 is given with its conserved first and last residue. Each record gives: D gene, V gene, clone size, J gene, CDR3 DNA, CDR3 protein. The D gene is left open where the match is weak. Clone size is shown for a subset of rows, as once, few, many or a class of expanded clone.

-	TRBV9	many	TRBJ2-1	TGTGCCAGCAGCCAAGCCGGGACTCCAGTCTACAATGAGCAGTTCTTC	CASSQAGTPVYNEQFF
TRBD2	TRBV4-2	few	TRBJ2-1	TGTGCCAGCAGCGAAAGACTAGCGGGAGGGCCGCCCTACAATGAGCAGTTCTTC	CASSERLAGGPPYNEQFF
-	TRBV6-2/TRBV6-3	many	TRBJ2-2	TGTGCCACCAAATATCCCGGGGAGCTGTTTTTT	CATKYPGELFF
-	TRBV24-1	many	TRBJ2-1	TGTGCCACCAGTGATTCCGGGATGGGCTCCTACAATGAGCAGTTCTTC	CATSDSGMGSYNEQFF
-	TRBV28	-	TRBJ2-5	TGTGCCAGCAGTTTATGGGGGGTCCAGACCCAGTACTTC	CASSLWGVQTQYF
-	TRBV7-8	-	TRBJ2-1	TGTGCCAGCCAAAGGACCTGGACGGGATACAATGAGCAGTTCTTC	CASQRTWTGYNEQFF
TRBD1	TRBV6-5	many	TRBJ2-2	TGTGCCAGCAGTTACGGGACAGGGCGAACCGGGGAGCTGTTTTTT	CASSYGTGRTGELFF
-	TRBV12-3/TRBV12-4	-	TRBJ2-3	TGTGCCAGCAGTTTTTTGGAACCCCATACGCAGTATTTT	CASSFLEPHTQYF
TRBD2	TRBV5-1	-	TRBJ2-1	TGCGCCAGCAGCCCTTTCTCGGTGCTAGCGGGACAAAATGAGCAGTTCTTC	CASSPFSVLAGQNEQFF
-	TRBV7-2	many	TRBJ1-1	TGTGCCAGCAGCTTAGGCGTCGGGGGGACTGAAGCTTTCTTT	CASSLGVGGTEAFF
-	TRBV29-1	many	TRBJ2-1	TGCAGCGTTGAAAGGGTAATCGCCGACAATGAGCAGTTCTTC	CSVERVIADNEQFF